This T cell receptor beta chain was found in a study of T cells in Graves' hyperthyroidism and ophthalmopathy. About the research overall: Sampling of peripheral blood happened at initial diagnosis, prior to any treatment.

Researchers took RNA transcripts and amplified the TCR beta CDR3 regions from them. An initial round of RT-PCR targeting the TCR CDR3 relied on the HTBI primer set. TCRdb analysed the multiplex PCR reads with MiXCR anew, one entry per CDR3 protein. The table shows about 400,000 distinct CDR3 sequences, with around a sixth occurring only once. Study outcomes and limitations: Blood held most thyroid clonotypes expanded above 0.001 frequency.

The CDR3 consists of 17 residues. V shed 4 bases, J shed 9 bases, and the junction held 14 bases outside the gene matches. CDR1 and CDR2 (germline): SGHNT, YYREEE (reference sequence). On this clonotype: The antigen remains unidentified.

Source material: blood. This chain joins TRBV5-4 and TRBJ2-7, with 15 bases lining up with TRBD2. The origin of this receptor is a woman between 18 and 29 years old with Graves' hyperthyroidism that later progressed to Graves' ophthalmopathy. The CDR3 loop is CASSQKTGLAGGMGQYF. CDR3 in DNA: TGTGCCAGCAGCCAAAAAACGGGACTAGCGGGAGGAATGGGGCAGTACTTC. The full variable domain, with the rest looked up from reference TRBV5-4 and TRBJ2-7, is ETGVTQSPTHLIKTRGQQVTLRCSSQSGHNTVSWYQQALGQGPQFIFQYYREEENGRGNFPPRFSGLQFPNYSSELNVNALELDDSALYLCASSQKTGLAGGMGQYFGPGTRLTVT.